This TCR beta chain was identified in a study of blood T cell repertoires in COVID-19. Overall study context: Samples came from the United States, Italy and Spain, spanning acute and convalescent COVID-19. PBMCs, B-cell-depleted T cells, or T cells were the source of the cDNA or gDNA that made up the material.

Per the study methods: Estimation of nucleated cell counts was performed using reference gene primer amplification. The data were produced by immunoSEQ multiplex PCR, yet TCRdb's version contains in-frame clones alone and is incomplete. The DNA was the basis for D and trimming; V, J and clone size are from that table. Of 150,000 to 200,000 clones listed, approximately 85% were seen once; the top ten hold 7.5% to 9.5%. CDR1 SQVTM and CDR2 ANQGSEA come from the germline V gene. This CDR3 comprises 15 residues. Trimming at V came to 3 bases and at J to 7 bases, leaving 5 bases not matched to a gene. The gene calls are TRBV29-1 and TRBJ2-1, with TRBD2 matching 14 bases. Source material: peripheral blood. The source of this sequence is a woman aged 60-75 years with acute or convalescent COVID-19. The CDR3 is CSVDGTSGSRNEQFF. CDR3 bases: TGCAGCGTTGACGGGACTAGCGGGAGTCGTAATGAGCAGTTCTTC.